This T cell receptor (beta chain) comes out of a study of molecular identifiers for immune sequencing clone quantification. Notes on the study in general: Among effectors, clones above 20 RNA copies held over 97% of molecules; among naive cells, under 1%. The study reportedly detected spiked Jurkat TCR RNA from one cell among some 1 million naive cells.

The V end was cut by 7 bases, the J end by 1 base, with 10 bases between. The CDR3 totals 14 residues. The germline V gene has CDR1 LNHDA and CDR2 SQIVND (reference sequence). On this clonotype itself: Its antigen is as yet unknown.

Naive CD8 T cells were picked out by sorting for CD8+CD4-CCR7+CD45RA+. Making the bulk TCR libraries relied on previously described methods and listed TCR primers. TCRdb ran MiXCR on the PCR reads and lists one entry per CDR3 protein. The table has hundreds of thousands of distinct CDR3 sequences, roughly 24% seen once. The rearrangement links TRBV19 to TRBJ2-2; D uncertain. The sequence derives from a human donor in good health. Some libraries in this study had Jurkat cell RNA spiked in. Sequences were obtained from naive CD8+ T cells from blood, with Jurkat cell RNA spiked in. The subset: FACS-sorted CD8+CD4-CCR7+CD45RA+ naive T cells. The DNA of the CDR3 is TGTGCCAGTATGTCCAGGCGGAACACCGGGGAGCTGTTTTTT. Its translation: CASMSRRNTGELFF.